This record looks at one T cell receptor (beta chain) sequence and its context. Its antigen is not known. The CDR3 extends over 15 amino acids. Trimming removed 2 bases from V and 6 bases from J, with 17 bases in between. Germline lookup yields CDR1 SGDLS and CDR2 YYNGEE. These data are taken from a study of cytomegalovirus exposure and HLA in healthy donors. PCR used 60 Vbeta primers and 13 Jbeta primers. Assay used: immunoSEQ multiplex PCR; TCRdb lists only in-frame clones, some missing. The sample records roughly 140,000 clones, about four fifths being singletons. Overall study findings and caveats: In a later analysis, at a false discovery rate of 0.05, about 17,000 TCR beta sequences matched HLA alleles. In a later analysis, several top co-occurrence clusters appeared linked to parvovirus B19, influenza, CMV and Epstein-Barr virus. The authors later found HLA-associated TCR beta chains more clonally expanded than equally common others. In a later analysis, CMV-associated beta chains were mostly HLA-associated, it appeared.

The V gene is TRBV9, the J gene TRBJ2-5, with a weak D call TRBD1 (7 bases). This clonotype was obtained from a woman between 40 and 50 years old in good health and CMV-seropositive. The sample taken for sequencing was PBMCs. This CDR3 reads CASSVGGTEEQTQYF. As DNA, the CDR3 is TGTGCCAGCAGCGTCGGCGGGACAGAGGAACAGACCCAGTACTTC.